The rows below give T cell receptor beta chains drawn from one sample of a study of blood T cell repertoires in COVID-19. Using immunoSEQ multiplex PCR, the repertoire was profiled, and TCRdb retains in-frame clones only, with some absent. The table records fewer than 400,000 clones, about 89% of them present only once. The specimen was PBMCs or T cells enriched from blood (not recorded which). The receptors derive from a man aged 60 to 69 who had recovered from COVID-19. Each CDR3 is given without its conserved first and last residue.

v_call cdr3_aa
TRBV28 AGRGSGGDNEQF
TRBV7-2 ASSLAPLAGVADTQY
TRBV5-1 ASSLATGGTYEQY
TRBV5-1 ASRDPGTGELF
TRBV7-2 ASSPVSGSSYNEQF
TRBV11-1 ASLAGPSSYNEQF
TRBV28 ASSLPGESNQPQH
TRBV28 ASSLPGLETQY
TRBV6-1 ASSDGGGAHR
TRBV6-4 ASSQDRTSAEAF
TRBV2 ASSEGRYGQSSYNEQF
TRBV28 ASRGGAGETQY
TRBV3-1/TRBV3-2 ASSLSGGEQY
TRBV7-3 ASSVGLAGVYEQY
TRBV9 ASSAPGRAGATGELF
TRBV11-2 ASNRNLVGGKNIQY
TRBV7-9 ASSLDSRGSVGNQPQH
TRBV6-5 ASSFSLERSYGYT
TRBV19 ASTPAGANGDTQY
TRBV18 ASSPLPRPGDTQY
TRBV5-1 ASSHGLERYEQY
TRBV7-8 ASSVQIGGANTGELF
TRBV10-3 ACGGASDTQY
TRBV5-1 ASSLTPGEGKLF
TRBV6-5 ASTGRAPEAF
TRBV5-1 ASSLAPGQESSTDTQY
TRBV6-5 ASSSPSGRSGNTIY